This T cell receptor beta chain was captured by sequencing in a study of metastatic and nonmetastatic thyroid tumors. Study details: The comparison covered peripheral blood and tumor or nodule tissue in malignant and benign thyroid patients.

Per the study methods: A classifier for distant metastasis in papillary thyroid cancer was constructed using CDR3 differences observed across clinicopathological groups. TCRdb re-called the PCR reads with MiXCR. The V and J calls reflect TCRdb's pipeline rather than the authors' work. The sample carries approximately 70,000 clones, just over 4% recorded once. Nobody among the patients had been given any treatment before thyroid surgery. Findings and caveats of the study: Across blood and tumor, TCR beta diversity in malignant thyroid tumors was reportedly significantly higher than in benign nodules.

In this sample, this clone turned up many times. Its antigen remains unidentified. Germline assignment: CDR1 LGHDT and CDR2 YNNKEL (reference sequence). The CDR3 consists of 15 residues. The V and J ends lost 4 bases and 5 bases respectively, with 17 bases between them. The sequenced sample consisted of blood. This rearrangement joins TRBV3-1 to TRBJ1-2, with a weak D call TRBD1 (5 bases). This sequence originates from a female donor with papillary thyroid cancer or a benign thyroid nodule (not recorded which). Some clones in this sample may be carry-over from other donors' samples. The DNA for the CDR3 is TGTGCCAGCAGCCTTCAAGGGGACGGTCCTTATGGCTACACCTTC. This translates into CASSLQGDGPYGYTF.